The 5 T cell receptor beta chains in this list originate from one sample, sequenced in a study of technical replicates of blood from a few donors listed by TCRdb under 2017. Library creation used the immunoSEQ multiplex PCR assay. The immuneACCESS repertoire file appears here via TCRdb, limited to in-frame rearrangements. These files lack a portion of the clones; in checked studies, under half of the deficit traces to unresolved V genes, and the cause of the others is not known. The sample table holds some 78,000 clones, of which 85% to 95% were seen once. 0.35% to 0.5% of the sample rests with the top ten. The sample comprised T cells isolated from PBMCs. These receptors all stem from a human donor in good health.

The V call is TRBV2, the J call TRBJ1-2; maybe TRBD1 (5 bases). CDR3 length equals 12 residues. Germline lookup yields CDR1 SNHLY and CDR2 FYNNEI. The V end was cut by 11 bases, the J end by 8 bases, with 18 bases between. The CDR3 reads CAGGDGRGGYTF. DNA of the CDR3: TGTGCCGGCGGGGACGGGAGAGGCGGCTACACCTTC.

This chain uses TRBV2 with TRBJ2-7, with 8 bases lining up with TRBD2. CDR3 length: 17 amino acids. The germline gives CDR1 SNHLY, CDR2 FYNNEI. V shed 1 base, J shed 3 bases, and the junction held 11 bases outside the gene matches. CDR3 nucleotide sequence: TGTGCCAGCAGTGAAGTAAGGAAGCGGGAGTTGTACTACGAGCAGTACTTC. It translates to CASSEVRKRELYYEQYF.

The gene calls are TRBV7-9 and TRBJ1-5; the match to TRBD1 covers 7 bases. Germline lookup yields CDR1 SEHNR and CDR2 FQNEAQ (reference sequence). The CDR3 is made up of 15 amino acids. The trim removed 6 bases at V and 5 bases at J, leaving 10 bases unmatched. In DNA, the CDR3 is TGTGCCAGCAGACAGGGGCCGCAGGGCCATCAGCCCCAGCATTTT. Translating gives CASRQGPQGHQPQHF.

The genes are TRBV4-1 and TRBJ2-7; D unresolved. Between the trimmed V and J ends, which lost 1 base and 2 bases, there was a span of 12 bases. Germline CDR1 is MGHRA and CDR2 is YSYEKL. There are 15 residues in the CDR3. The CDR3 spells CASSQVVFAAYEQYF. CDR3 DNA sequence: TGCGCCAGCAGCCAAGTAGTTTTCGCGGCCTACGAGCAGTACTTC.

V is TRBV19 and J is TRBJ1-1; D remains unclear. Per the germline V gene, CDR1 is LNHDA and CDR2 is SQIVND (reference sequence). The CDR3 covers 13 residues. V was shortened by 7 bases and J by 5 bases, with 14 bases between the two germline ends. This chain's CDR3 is CASTRFDKTEAFF. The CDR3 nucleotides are TGTGCCAGTACCCGGTTTGACAAAACTGAAGCTTTCTTT.